This T cell receptor (beta chain) was captured in a study of blood T cell repertoires in COVID-19. The overall study: T cells, B-cell-depleted T cells, or PBMCs supplied cDNA or gDNA.

CDR3 length: 19 residues. Deletions cut 2 bases from V and 7 bases from J, with 26 bases between. Looked up from germline, CDR1 is LNHDA and CDR2 is SQIVND (reference sequence). Some clones are missing from TCRdb's copy, which holds only in-frame ones; the method was immunoSEQ multiplex PCR. The sample comprises 85,000 to 100,000 clones, 86% of which are singletons, and about 30% rests with the top ten. The receptor comes from a man aged 50 to 60 with active or convalescent COVID-19. The V gene is TRBV19, the J gene TRBJ2-2; D is perhaps TRBD1 (8 bases). Sequenced input: peripheral blood. In DNA form, the CDR3 reads TGTGCCAGTAGTATAACAAACCCCGGACAGGGAGGGGGCTTCGGGGAGCTGTTTTTT. Protein sequence: CASSITNPGQGGGFGELFF.